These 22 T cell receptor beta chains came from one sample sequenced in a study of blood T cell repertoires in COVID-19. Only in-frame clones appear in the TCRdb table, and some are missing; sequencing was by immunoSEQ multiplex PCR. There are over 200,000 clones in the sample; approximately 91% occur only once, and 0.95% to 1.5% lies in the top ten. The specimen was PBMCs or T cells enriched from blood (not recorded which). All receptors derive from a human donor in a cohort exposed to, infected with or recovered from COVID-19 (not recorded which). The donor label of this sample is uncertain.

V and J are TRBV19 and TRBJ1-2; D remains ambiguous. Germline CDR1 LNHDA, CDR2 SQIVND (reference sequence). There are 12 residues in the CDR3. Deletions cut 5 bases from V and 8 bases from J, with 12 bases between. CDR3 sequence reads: CASSSYSEGYTF. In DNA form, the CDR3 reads TGTGCCAGTAGTTCCTACTCTGAAGGCTACACCTTC.

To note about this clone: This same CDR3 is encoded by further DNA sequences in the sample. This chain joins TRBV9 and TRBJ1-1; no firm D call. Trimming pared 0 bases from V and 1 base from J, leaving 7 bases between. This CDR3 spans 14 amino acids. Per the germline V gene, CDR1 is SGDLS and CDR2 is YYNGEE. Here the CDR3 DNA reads TGTGCCAGCAGCGTAGGGCAGAAGAACACTGAAGCTTTCTTT. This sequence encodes CASSVGQKNTEAFF.

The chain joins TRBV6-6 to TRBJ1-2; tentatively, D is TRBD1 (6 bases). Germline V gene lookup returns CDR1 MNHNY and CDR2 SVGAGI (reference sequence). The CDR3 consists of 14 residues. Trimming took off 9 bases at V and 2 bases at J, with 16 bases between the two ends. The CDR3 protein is CASRPRGANYGYTF. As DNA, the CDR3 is TGTGCCAGTCGACCCCGGGGGGCGAACTATGGCTACACCTTC.

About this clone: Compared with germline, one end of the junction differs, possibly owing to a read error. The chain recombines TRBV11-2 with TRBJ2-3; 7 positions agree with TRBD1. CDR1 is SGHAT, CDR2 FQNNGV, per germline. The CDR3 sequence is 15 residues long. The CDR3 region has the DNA TGTGCCAGCAGCAAAGGGGGCCTCCGCACTGATACGCAGTATTTT. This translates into CASSKGGLRTDTQYF.

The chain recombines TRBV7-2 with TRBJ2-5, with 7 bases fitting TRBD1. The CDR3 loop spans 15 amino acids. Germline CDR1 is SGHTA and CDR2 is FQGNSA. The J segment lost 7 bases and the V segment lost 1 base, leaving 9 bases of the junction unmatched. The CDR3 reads CASSLDSGGTGTQYF. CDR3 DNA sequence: TGTGCCAGCAGCTTAGACTCAGGGGGAACGGGGACCCAGTACTTC.

This CDR3 reads CASRAASKNTEAFF. In DNA form, the CDR3 reads TGTGCCAGCCGTGCTGCGAGTAAAAACACTGAAGCTTTCTTT. V is TRBV2 and J is TRBJ1-1; D not certain. The germline V gene has CDR1 SNHLY and CDR2 FYNNEI. The CDR3 covers 14 residues. V lost 8 bases to trimming and J lost 2 bases, with 15 bases between them.

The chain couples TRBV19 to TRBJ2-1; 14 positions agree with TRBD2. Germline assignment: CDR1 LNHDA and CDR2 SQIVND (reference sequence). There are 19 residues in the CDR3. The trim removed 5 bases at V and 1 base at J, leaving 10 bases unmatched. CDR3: CASSAAGLAGAGSYNEQFF. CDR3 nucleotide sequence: TGTGCCAGTAGTGCGGCGGGACTAGCGGGGGCCGGGTCCTACAATGAGCAGTTCTTC.

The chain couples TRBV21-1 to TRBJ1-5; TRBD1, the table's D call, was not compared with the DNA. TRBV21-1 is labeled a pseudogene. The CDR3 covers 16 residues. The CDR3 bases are TGTGCCAGCAGGGCACAGGGGATTTTGGGCAATCAGCCCCAGCATTTT. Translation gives CASRAQGILGNQPQHF.

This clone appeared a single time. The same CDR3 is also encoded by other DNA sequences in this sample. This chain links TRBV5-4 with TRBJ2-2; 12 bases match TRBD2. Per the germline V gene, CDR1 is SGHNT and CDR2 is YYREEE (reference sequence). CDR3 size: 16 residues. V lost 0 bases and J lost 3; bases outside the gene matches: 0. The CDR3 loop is CASSLGLAGDTGELFF. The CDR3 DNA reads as TGTGCCAGCAGCTTGGGACTAGCGGGGGACACCGGGGAGCTGTTTTTT.

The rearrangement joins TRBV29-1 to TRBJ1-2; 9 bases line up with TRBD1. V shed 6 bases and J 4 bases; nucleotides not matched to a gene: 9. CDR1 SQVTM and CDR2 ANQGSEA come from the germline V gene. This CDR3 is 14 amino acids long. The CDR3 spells CSVQQGARGYGYTF. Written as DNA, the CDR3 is TGCAGCGTGCAACAGGGGGCTCGGGGCTATGGCTACACCTTC. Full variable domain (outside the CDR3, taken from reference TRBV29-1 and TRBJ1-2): SAVISQKPSRDICQRGTSLTIQCQVDSQVTMMFWYRQQPGQSLTLIATANQGSEATYESGFVIDKFPISRPNLTFSTLTVSNMSPEDSSIYLCSVQQGARGYGYTFGSGTRLTVV.

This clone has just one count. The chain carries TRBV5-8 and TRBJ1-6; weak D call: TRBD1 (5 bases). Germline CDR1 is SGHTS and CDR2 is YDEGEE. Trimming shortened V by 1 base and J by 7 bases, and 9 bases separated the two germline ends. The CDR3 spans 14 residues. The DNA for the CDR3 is TGTGCCAGCAGCTTGCAGGGAGGGAATTCACCCCTCCACTTT. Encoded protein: CASSLQGGNSPLHF.

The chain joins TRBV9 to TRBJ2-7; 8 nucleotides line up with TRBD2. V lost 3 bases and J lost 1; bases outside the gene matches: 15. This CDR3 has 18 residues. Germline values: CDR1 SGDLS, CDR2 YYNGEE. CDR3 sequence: CASSGPSGDSGDSYEQYF. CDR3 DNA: TGTGCCAGCAGCGGACCCTCCGGCGATAGCGGGGATTCCTACGAGCAGTACTTC.

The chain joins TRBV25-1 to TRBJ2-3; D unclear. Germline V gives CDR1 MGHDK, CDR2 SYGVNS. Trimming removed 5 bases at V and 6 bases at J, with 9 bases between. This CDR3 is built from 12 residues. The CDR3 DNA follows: TGTGCCAGCAGTCGGCTAGGCGATACGCAGTATTTT. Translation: CASSRLGDTQYF.

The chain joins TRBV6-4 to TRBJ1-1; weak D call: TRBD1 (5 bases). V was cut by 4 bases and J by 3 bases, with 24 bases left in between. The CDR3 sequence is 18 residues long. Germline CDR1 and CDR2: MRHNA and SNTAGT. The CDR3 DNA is TGTGCCAGCAGTGGCTACGACAGCTACCTAAGGTGGGACACTGAAGCTTTCTTT. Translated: CASSGYDSYLRWDTEAFF.

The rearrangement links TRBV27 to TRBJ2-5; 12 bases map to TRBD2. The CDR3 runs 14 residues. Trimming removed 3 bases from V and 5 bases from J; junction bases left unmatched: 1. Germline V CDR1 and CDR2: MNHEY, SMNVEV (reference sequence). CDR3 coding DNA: TGTGCCAGCAGTTTCGGGACTAGCGGGGAGACCCAGTACTTC. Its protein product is CASSFGTSGETQYF.

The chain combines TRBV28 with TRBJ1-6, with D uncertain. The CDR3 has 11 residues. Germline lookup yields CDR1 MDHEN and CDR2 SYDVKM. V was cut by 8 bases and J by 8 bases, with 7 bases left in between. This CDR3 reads CASPGDSPLHF. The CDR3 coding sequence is TGTGCCAGCCCTGGAGATTCACCCCTCCACTTT.

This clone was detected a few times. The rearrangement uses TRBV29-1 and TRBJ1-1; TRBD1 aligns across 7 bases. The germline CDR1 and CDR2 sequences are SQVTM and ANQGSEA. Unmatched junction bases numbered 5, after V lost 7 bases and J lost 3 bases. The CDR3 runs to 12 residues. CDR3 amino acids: CSEFTGDTEAFF. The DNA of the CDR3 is TGCAGCGAGTTTACAGGGGACACTGAAGCTTTCTTT.

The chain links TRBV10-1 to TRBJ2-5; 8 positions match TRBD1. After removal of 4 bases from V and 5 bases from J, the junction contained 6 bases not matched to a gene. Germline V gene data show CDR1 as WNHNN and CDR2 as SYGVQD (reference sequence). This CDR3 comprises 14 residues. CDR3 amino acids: CASSAGGGRETQYF. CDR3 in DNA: TGCGCCAGCAGTGCAGGGGGCGGTCGGGAGACCCAGTACTTC.

The chain's CDR3 is CASSLTGDYGYTF. The CDR3 DNA sequence: TGTGCCAGCAGCTTAACAGGGGACTATGGCTACACCTTC. The chain couples TRBV11-1 to TRBJ1-2, with TRBD1 identical over 7 bases. V lost 2 bases, J lost 3 bases, and 0 bases stayed unmatched. This CDR3 spans 13 amino acids. The V gene's germline CDR1 is SGHAT and CDR2 FQDESV (reference sequence).

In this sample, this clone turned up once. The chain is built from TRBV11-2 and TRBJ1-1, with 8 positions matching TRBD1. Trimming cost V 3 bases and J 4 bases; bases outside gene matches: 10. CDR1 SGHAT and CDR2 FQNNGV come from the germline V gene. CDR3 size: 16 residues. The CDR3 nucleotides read TGTGCCAGCAGCTTTTCCATCGGACAGGGTGGCACTGAAGCTTTCTTT. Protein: CASSFSIGQGGTEAFF.

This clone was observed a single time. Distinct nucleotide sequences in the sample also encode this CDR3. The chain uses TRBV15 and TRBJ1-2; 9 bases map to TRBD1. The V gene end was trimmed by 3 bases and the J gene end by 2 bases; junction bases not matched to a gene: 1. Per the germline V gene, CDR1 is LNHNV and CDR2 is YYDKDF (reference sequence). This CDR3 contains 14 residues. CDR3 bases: TGTGCCACCAGCAGGGACAGGGGAAACTATGGCTACACCTTC. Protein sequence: CATSRDRGNYGYTF.

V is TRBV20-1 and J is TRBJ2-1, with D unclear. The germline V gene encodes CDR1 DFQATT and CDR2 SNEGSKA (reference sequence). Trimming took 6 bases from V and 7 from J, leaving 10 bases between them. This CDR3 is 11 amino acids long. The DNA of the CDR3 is TGCAGTGCCACTCCTAGGAATGAGCAGTTCTTC. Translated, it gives CSATPRNEQFF.